Shown below are 14 T cell receptor beta chains from a single sample sequenced in a study of blood T cell repertoires in COVID-19. This table comes from immunoSEQ multiplex PCR, and its TCRdb copy is limited to in-frame clones, with some not included. The table has 210,000 or so clones, roughly 90% seen once. What was sequenced was PBMCs or T cells enriched from blood (not recorded which). Receptors were obtained from a woman aged 45-65 years in a cohort exposed to, infected with or recovered from COVID-19 (not recorded which).

The CDR3 is CAWSPTGQTDTQYF. The CDR3, as DNA: TGTGCCTGGAGTCCGACAGGGCAGACAGATACGCAGTATTTT. This sequence joins TRBV30 and TRBJ2-3; 7 nucleotides align to TRBD1. J gave up 3 bases and V 2 bases, and 5 bases lay outside the gene matches. Germline-derived CDR1 and CDR2 are GTSNPN and SVGIG (reference sequence). The CDR3 consists of 14 residues.

CDR3 nucleotide sequence: TGCGCCAGCAGTCTAGCGGGGAGAACCGGGGAGCTGTTTTTT. Its protein is CASSLAGRTGELFF. The chain uses TRBV10-1 and TRBJ2-2; 9 nucleotides agree with TRBD2. V lost 5 bases, J lost 5 bases, and 3 bases stayed unmatched. The germline V gene encodes CDR1 WNHNN and CDR2 SYGVQD (reference sequence). The CDR3 runs to 14 residues.

The chain links TRBV25-1 to TRBJ1-2, with 8 bases aligning to TRBD1. Germline CDR1 and CDR2: MGHDK and SYGVNS. V lost 6 bases to trimming and J lost 8 bases; unmatched junction nucleotides: 14. The CDR3 covers 15 residues. CDR3 coding DNA: TGTGCCAGCAGCCTAGGCCTTTCAGGGGGCGCAGGCTACACCTTC. It yields the protein CASSLGLSGGAGYTF.

Here the CDR3 reads CASSIVKTGGNEKLFF. The DNA for the CDR3 is TGTGCCAGTAGTATAGTTAAGACAGGGGGTAATGAAAAACTGTTTTTT. V and J are TRBV19 and TRBJ1-4; the match to TRBD1 covers 9 bases. V dropped 1 base and J dropped 4; count of bases not matched to a gene: 4. Germline V gene lookup returns CDR1 LNHDA and CDR2 SQIVND (reference sequence). The CDR3 covers 16 residues.

The rearrangement uses TRBV10-3 and TRBJ1-5; perhaps TRBD1 as D (6 bases). V was pared by 4 bases and J by 6 bases, with 13 bases between. CDR3 length: 14 amino acids. Germline V lookup: CDR1 ENHRY, CDR2 SYGVKD. The DNA for the CDR3 is TGTGCCATCAGTGTTAACAGGGAGGGTCAGCCCCAGCATTTT. Protein: CAISVNREGQPQHF.

The J gene is TRBJ2-7, the V gene TRBV2; D is possibly TRBD2 (6 bases). CDR1 and CDR2 (germline): SNHLY, FYNNEI. The CDR3 has 12 residues. V was pared by 4 bases and J by 6 bases, with 10 bases between. The CDR3 bases are TGTGCCAGCAGTGGTCAAGCGGGCGAGCAGTACTTC. Its translation: CASSGQAGEQYF.

V and J are TRBV3-1 (or the pseudogene TRBV3-2) and TRBJ1-5; possibly TRBD1 for D (6 bases). CDR3 size: 14 residues. CDR1 is LGHDT, CDR2 YNNKEL, per germline (reference sequence). Trimming took 3 bases from V and 3 from J, leaving 9 bases between them. Here the CDR3 reads CASSQAGVNQPQHF. CDR3 coding DNA: TGTGCCAGCAGCCAGGCAGGGGTCAATCAGCCCCAGCATTTT.

The chain couples TRBV7-9 to TRBJ1-3; TRBD1 might be the D (6 bases). Germline V gene data show CDR1 as SEHNR and CDR2 as FQNEAQ (reference sequence). CDR3 length: 16 residues. Between the trimmed V and J ends, which lost 4 bases and 6 bases, there was a span of 19 bases. This CDR3 is CASSSTGMGVTNTIYF. CDR3 coding DNA: TGTGCCAGCAGCTCTACAGGGATGGGGGTGACAAACACCATATATTTT. Using reference TRBV7-9 and TRBJ1-3 for the parts outside the CDR3, the full variable domain is DTGVSQNPRHKITKRGQNVTFRCDPISEHNRLYWYRQTLGQGPEFLTYFQNEAQLEKSRLLSDRFSAERPKGSFSTLEIQRTEQGDSAMYLCASSSTGMGVTNTIYFGEGSWLTVV.

This sequence joins TRBV5-5 and TRBJ2-6; 11 bases fit TRBD1. Germline V gene lookup returns CDR1 SGHKS and CDR2 YYEKEE (reference sequence). The CDR3 sequence is 17 residues long. V lost 3 bases, J lost 3 bases, and 5 bases stayed unmatched. CDR3 region: CASSYGQGAFGANVLTF. CDR3 in DNA: TGTGCCAGCAGCTATGGACAGGGGGCGTTTGGGGCCAACGTCCTGACTTTC. The entire variable domain, with the rest obtained from reference TRBV5-5 and TRBJ2-6, is as follows: DAGVTQSPTHLIKTRGQQVTLRCSPISGHKSVSWYQQVLGQGPQFIFQYYEKEERGRGNFPDRFSARQFPNYSSELNVNALLLGDSALYLCASSYGQGAFGANVLTFGAGSRLTVL.

V gene TRBV7-2 combines with J gene TRBJ1-2; TRBD1 agrees at 10 bases. From germline, CDR1 is SGHTA and CDR2 FQGNSA. Trimming cost V 3 bases and J 7 bases; bases outside gene matches: 5. CDR3 size: 14 residues. For the CDR3, the DNA is TGTGCCAGCAGCTTCCGGGACAGGGGACGTGGCTACACCTTC. Residues: CASSFRDRGRGYTF.

This chain uses TRBV6-5 with TRBJ1-1; D uncertain. Per germline, CDR1 MNHEY and CDR2 SVGAGI. Trimming stripped 4 bases from V and 13 bases from J, with 19 bases between. This CDR3 spans 13 amino acids. The CDR3 nucleotides read TGTGCCAGCAGTTCTAACGGGGAAGGGAGGGATTTCTTT. This translates into CASSSNGEGRDFF.

The chain links TRBV3-1 (or the pseudogene TRBV3-2) to TRBJ1-1, with D uncertain. This CDR3 is built from 15 residues. CDR1 is LGHDT, CDR2 YNNKEL, per germline (reference sequence). The V end was cut by 0 bases, the J end by 7 bases, with 15 bases between. CDR3 sequence (DNA): TGTGCCAGCAGCCAAGATTTGGCCCCTGGTAATGAAGCTTTCTTT. It translates to CASSQDLAPGNEAFF.

The DNA for the CDR3 is TGCGCCAGCAGCGAGAATCAGCGGGGGGGCGTTACGCAGTATTTT. This encodes CASSENQRGGVTQYF. V is TRBV5-1 and J is TRBJ2-3, with 10 nucleotides matching TRBD2. This CDR3 contains 15 residues. Germline lookup yields CDR1 SGHRS and CDR2 YFSETQ. J was trimmed by 8 bases and V by 4 bases; bases with no gene match: 10. The entire variable domain, with the rest obtained from reference TRBV5-1 and TRBJ2-3, is as follows: KAGVTQTPRYLIKTRGQQVTLSCSPISGHRSVSWYQQTPGQGLQFLFEYFSETQRNKGNFPGRFSGRQFSNSRSEMNVSTLELGDSALYLCASSENQRGGVTQYFGPGTRLTVL.

The rearrangement links TRBV24-1 to TRBJ2-7; 10 nucleotides agree with TRBD1. The germline gives CDR1 KGHDR, CDR2 SFDVKD. CDR3 size: 17 residues. V shed 3 bases and J 6 bases; nucleotides not matched to a gene: 13. As DNA, the CDR3 is TGTGCCACCAGTGATGGGCCTCGGACAGGGGGAATAGGCGAGCAGTACTTC. Its translation is CATSDGPRTGGIGEQYF.